This T cell receptor (beta chain) is drawn from a study of OX40 agonist ivuxolimab in advanced cancers. Study-level results: Part of the nonresponder group also had normalized T-cell clonal expansion that was low.

A note on this clone: Its specificity is not known.

Generated by immunoSEQ multiplex PCR, the TCRdb table keeps only in-frame clones and is missing some. The sample carries about 47,000 clones, 84% recorded once. With 1 base removed from V and 1 base from J, the gap between germline ends came to 6 bases. The CDR3 is 14 residues long. Germline lookup yields CDR1 SGHDT and CDR2 YYEEEE. The clonotype comes from an adult with an advanced solid tumor such as melanoma, head and neck, liver or kidney cancer. Sequenced material: CD4+ or CD8+ T cells sorted from blood, taken in a trial of the OX40 agonist ivuxolimab. The chain has TRBV5-6 and TRBJ2-1, with D hard to call. The CDR3 loop reads CASSLPGSYNEQFF. DNA of the CDR3: TGTGCCAGCAGCTTGCCTGGATCCTACAATGAGCAGTTCTTC.